This TCR beta chain was obtained from a study of CD8+ T cells in alopecia areata listed by TCRdb under 2018. General notes on the study: The treated patients took part in an open-label pilot trial in which moderate-to-severe alopecia areata was treated with oral tofacitinib at 5 to 10 mg twice daily. Tofacitinib was administered for 6 to 18 months, and 6 months of follow-up off drug were then conducted to assess delayed response and recurrence. The study used high-throughput TCRbeta sequencing to examine T cell clonal expansion in alopecia areata, in both the C3H/HeJ mouse model and human patients. In humans, TCRbeta sequencing was performed on scalp tissue and on sorted CD4+ and CD8+ peripheral blood T cells from healthy controls and from patients with patchy or totalis/universalis alopecia areata. Patients on tofacitinib were biopsied at baseline and after 4 and 24 weeks of treatment, and several of the patients also had a later scalp biopsy. Scalp clonality was compared among normal scalp (n=4), patchy alopecia areata scalp (n=8), and alopecia totalis/universalis scalp (n=8). RNA came from the PAXgene miRNA kit for fixed scalp, the miRNeasy kit for PBMCs, and the RNeasy kit for mouse skin. immunoSEQ multiplex PCR using 35 Vbeta forward primers and 13 Jbeta reverse primers was used to amplify TCRbeta CDR3 regions. Results and caveats for the whole study, not just this receptor: Compared with normal scalp, lesional scalp had higher clonality and more expanded CD8+ clones, particularly in alopecia totalis/universalis, a pattern that suggests antigenic drive. Shared TCR sequences between patients were less evident than in mice, which may be partly attributable to HLA diversity in the patient population. Resident alphabeta T cells in normal human skin are also sequenced, complicating scalp TCR repertoire analysis, unlike mouse skin dominated by gammadelta T cells.

This clone was picked up a small number of times. This receptor's antigen is unknown. Per-nucleotide qualities are absent, and no much larger clonotype sits a single base away. Read against the paper, the sample's time point label means: baseline before oral tofacitinib. Lesional scalp punch biopsies and peripheral blood were obtained from alopecia areata patients. PBMCs were separated by density centrifugation and stained for CD3, CD4 and CD8, after which CD4+ and CD8+ T cells were sorted on a FACSAria. The germline V gene (reference sequence) sets CDR1 to MNHNY and CDR2 to SVGAGI. V is clipped by 2 bases and J by 6 bases, and the sequence between their germline boundaries is 9 bases long. The CDR3 holds 13 amino acids from the cysteine to the phenylalanine. Solely the CDR3 DNA is kept, with 39 bases framed from the first base. Library prep was done by the immunoSEQ multiplex PCR assay. RNA was extracted from all samples and reverse transcribed into cDNA as template for TCR sequencing. SuperScript III was used for first-strand cDNA synthesis, primed with a 2:1 mix of oligo-dT and random hexamers. Amplification bias was assessed with a synthetic immune receptor repertoire, and residual bias was removed computationally. Regarding the original processing steps: Raw reads were preprocessed for error removal, and CDR3 was defined according to IMGT conventions as running from the conserved cysteine to phenylalanine. Clonality was computed by normalizing Shannon entropy by log2 of the number of productive unique TCRs and subtracting the result from 1. Whether scalp clones were CD4 or CD8 was inferred by matching scalp TCRbeta sequences against CD4 and CD8 repertoires sorted from blood. TCRdb stores this immuneACCESS table with in-frame sequences only. Part of the clones is absent; in the studies checked, under half of the shortfall reflects unresolved V genes, and no reason is known for the rest. Clone size and V and J calls were adopted from that table, with D and trimming inferred from the DNA. This sample comprises fewer than 150,000 clones, 45% to 60% of them detected only once. The ten largest account for under 5% of the sample.

The specimen was CD4+ T cells sorted from blood, collected at week 0. The clonotype originates from a human donor with alopecia areata. In this chain, TRBV6-6 is recombined with TRBJ2-3, with a weak D call of TRBD2 (5 bases match). The CDR3 in this case is CASSYRRTDTQYF. The bases are TGTGCCAGCAGTTACCGGCGGACTGATACGCAGTATTTT.